The sequence of this T cell receptor (beta chain) was determined in a study of T cell repertoires in cytomegalovirus infection. This clonotype was counted many times. Antigen specificity is unknown. CDR1 SGHVS and CDR2 FQNEAQ come from the germline V gene. This CDR3 region has 14 residues. The ends were cut back, 0 bases at V and 3 bases at J, with 8 bases in the middle. MiXCR, applied by TCRdb to the reads, yields one record per CDR3 protein. This sample has under 150,000 distinct CDR3 sequences, with more than 20% found just once. This receptor was taken from a human donor in good health (CMV status not recorded). Some clones in this sample may be carry-over from other donors' samples. Input material: PBMCs, sequenced either directly or after in vitro stimulation (not recorded which). The chain links TRBV7-8 to TRBJ1-1, with D unresolved. The CDR3 nucleotides read TGTGCCAGCAGCTTAGCCCCGGGGTACACTGAAGCTTTCTTT. Translation: CASSLAPGYTEAFF.